Presented here are 26 T cell receptor beta chains from one specimen sequenced in a study of T cells after yellow fever vaccination (dated by TCRdb to between 2017 and 2020). The sample's treatment or condition label, decoded: live attenuated yellow fever vaccine strain. Library creation used 5' RACE. Sequencer: Illumina HiSeq 2500. TCRdb cleaned the public reads at Q25 with fastp, built clones with MiXCR and kept in-frame beta chains. Rows are combined by CDR3 protein, so each entry shows the most common genes and DNA. This sample is represented by about 340,000 distinct CDR3 sequences; 8.7% of them were singletons. The leading ten clones occupy about a sixth of the sample. The sequencing used PBMCs, collected on the day of the first yellow fever vaccination. These receptors were obtained from a man aged 18 to 29 who received the YFV17D yellow fever vaccine.

This clonotype was seen repeatedly, ten times or more. The CDR3 reads CASSLMSNQPQHF. The CDR3, as DNA: TGTGCCAGCAGTTTGATGAGCAATCAGCCCCAGCATTTT. The chain has TRBV12-3 or TRBV12-4 and TRBJ1-5; no definite D call. The V end was cut by 3 bases, the J end by 1 base, with 4 bases between. There are 13 residues in the CDR3.

This clonotype appeared a few times. The rearrangement uses TRBV28 and TRBJ2-3; D not resolved. V was cut by 11 bases and J by 2 bases, with 17 bases left in between. The CDR3 runs 14 residues. The germline CDR1 and CDR2 sequences are MDHEN and SYDVKM. The CDR3 region is CAATRRTFTDTQYF. The CDR3 nucleotides are TGTGCCGCGACCCGGAGAACCTTCACAGATACGCAGTATTTT.

This clonotype was observed at least ten times. V is TRBV5-4 and J is TRBJ2-7; D unclear. The V gene lost 0 bases and the J gene lost 2 bases, with 9 bases spanning the gap. Germline-derived CDR1 and CDR2 are SGHNT and YYREEE (reference sequence). The CDR3 has 14 residues. As DNA, the CDR3 is TGTGCCAGCAGCTTGGCCTACAGTCCCTACGAGCAGTACTTC. It specifies CASSLAYSPYEQYF.

The chain has TRBV7-2 and TRBJ2-1; 7 bases align to TRBD1. The V and J ends lost 5 bases and 3 bases, in that order; junction bases with no gene match: 7. Germline CDR1 is SGHTA and CDR2 is FQGNSA. This CDR3 has 15 amino acids. Written as DNA, the CDR3 is TGTGCCAGCAGCCCATCCGGGACAGTCTACAATGAGCAGTTCTTC. Its translation: CASSPSGTVYNEQFF.

The chain joins TRBV14 to TRBJ1-3; D remains unclear. V was trimmed by 0 bases and J by 3 bases, leaving 6 bases between them. Germline V gene sequence: CDR1 SGHDN, CDR2 FVKESK. CDR3 size: 14 residues. The CDR3 nucleotides read TGTGCCAGCAGCCAAGACAGATTTGGAAACACCATATATTTT. Protein product: CASSQDRFGNTIYF.

This clonotype came up a few times. CDR3 bases: TGTGCCAGTAAGTCCTACACCCGTGAAGCTTTCTTT. This sequence encodes CASKSYTREAFF. The rearrangement joins TRBV19 to TRBJ1-1; D gene ambiguous. The germline CDR1 and CDR2 sequences are LNHDA and SQIVND (reference sequence). Between the trimmed V and J ends, which lost 7 bases and 7 bases, there was a span of 13 bases. This CDR3 is 12 amino acids long.

This clonotype has more than one count but fewer than ten. The rearrangement links TRBV7-9 to TRBJ2-4; 10 nucleotides line up with TRBD1. V shed 5 bases, J shed 8 bases, and the junction held 9 bases outside the gene matches. The length of the CDR3 is 15 residues. Germline CDR1 and CDR2: SEHNR and FQNEAQ (reference sequence). The CDR3 region has the DNA TGTGCCAGCAGCGTATGGACAGGGGGTGGGGACATTCAGTACTTC. Its translation is CASSVWTGGGDIQYF. Full variable domain (rest looked up from reference TRBV7-9 and TRBJ2-4): DTGVSQNPRHKITKRGQNVTFRCDPISEHNRLYWYRQTLGQGPEFLTYFQNEAQLEKSRLLSDRFSAERPKGSFSTLEIQRTEQGDSAMYLCASSVWTGGGDIQYFGAGTRLSVL.

The rearrangement joins TRBV19 to TRBJ1-2; D remains unclear. The V gene lost 6 bases and the J gene lost 6 bases, with 17 bases spanning the gap. The CDR3 is made up of 14 amino acids. Looked up from germline, CDR1 is LNHDA and CDR2 is SQIVND (reference sequence). The CDR3 loop is CASSNSGRRDGYTF. The CDR3 coding sequence is TGTGCCAGTAGCAACAGCGGACGAAGAGATGGCTACACCTTC.

In this sample, this clonotype turned up a few times. The rearrangement joins TRBV7-2 to TRBJ1-1; the match to TRBD1 covers 10 bases. This CDR3 spans 17 amino acids. Unmatched junction bases numbered 10, after V lost 0 bases and J lost 6 bases. CDR1 and CDR2 (germline): SGHTA, FQGNSA. The CDR3 coding sequence is TGTGCCAGCAGCTTAGCGCTTCTTCTGGACAGGGGGGCTGAAGCTTTCTTT. It codes for CASSLALLLDRGAEAFF.

The genes are TRBV11-1 and TRBJ1-4; D remains ambiguous. The CDR3 is 15 amino acids. Germline values: CDR1 SGHAT, CDR2 FQDESV (reference sequence). The V gene lost 6 bases and the J gene lost 8 bases, with 19 bases spanning the gap. The CDR3 loop reads CASSATSTGGEKLFF. CDR3 DNA: TGTGCCAGCAGTGCCACTTCGACCGGAGGGGAAAAACTGTTTTTT.

This clonotype has at least ten counts. The genes are TRBV12-3 or TRBV12-4 and TRBJ1-5; D gene unclear. This CDR3 is 13 amino acids long. V lost 5 bases and J lost 4, with 9 bases in between. CDR3 DNA: TGTGCCAGCAGTACTGGGCCGAATCAGCCCCAGCATTTT. Protein: CASSTGPNQPQHF.

In its sample, this clonotype was seen many times. The V gene is TRBV29-1, the J gene TRBJ2-2; D is unresolved. Per the germline V gene, CDR1 is SQVTM and CDR2 is ANQGSEA. V lost 5 bases to trimming and J lost 2 bases, with 9 bases between them. The CDR3 is 13 residues long. CDR3 in amino acids: CSVLGPNTGELFF. The CDR3 coding sequence is TGCAGCGTTCTGGGTCCTAACACCGGGGAGCTGTTTTTT.

The chain carries TRBV5-1 and TRBJ1-4, with D possibly being TRBD1 (5 bases). Germline V lookup: CDR1 SGHRS, CDR2 YFSETQ. V lost 0 bases to trimming and J lost 3 bases, with 15 bases between them. The CDR3 has 17 residues. The CDR3 loop is CASSLGVSGPPNEKLFF. The CDR3 DNA sequence: TGCGCCAGCAGCTTGGGGGTGTCGGGGCCACCTAATGAAAAACTGTTTTTT. Looking up the rest from reference TRBV5-1 and TRBJ1-4 gives the full variable domain: KAGVTQTPRYLIKTRGQQVTLSCSPISGHRSVSWYQQTPGQGLQFLFEYFSETQRNKGNFPGRFSGRQFSNSRSEMNVSTLELGDSALYLCASSLGVSGPPNEKLFFGSGTQLSVL.

This chain connects TRBV5-4 to TRBJ1-1, with no clear D. From germline, CDR1 is SGHNT and CDR2 YYREEE (reference sequence). The CDR3 is 14 amino acids. The V and J ends lost 6 bases and 0 bases respectively, with 12 bases between them. In DNA, the CDR3 is TGTGCCAGCACCCCACTTCCTCTGAACACTGAAGCTTTCTTT. Translation: CASTPLPLNTEAFF.

This clonotype was observed a handful of times. The V and J genes are TRBV15 and TRBJ2-3; tentatively, D is TRBD1 (5 bases). The CDR3 has 12 amino acids. Deletions cut 3 bases from V and 5 bases from J, with 6 bases between. Germline CDR1 and CDR2: LNHNV and YYDKDF (reference sequence). The CDR3 coding sequence is TGTGCCACCAGCAGCCAGGGAGATACGCAGTATTTT. It codes for CATSSQGDTQYF.

The rearrangement links TRBV20-1 to TRBJ1-5, with D unresolved. Germline lookup yields CDR1 DFQATT and CDR2 SNEGSKA (reference sequence). V gave up 6 bases and J gave up 1 base, with 10 bases separating them. The CDR3 is made up of 13 amino acids. The CDR3 nucleotides are TGCAGTGCCCTTAGTGTCAGCAATCAGCCCCAGCATTTT. Amino acid sequence: CSALSVSNQPQHF.

This clonotype was seen many times. V and J are TRBV9 and TRBJ2-1; 10 nucleotides align to TRBD2. Trimming at V came to 2 bases and at J to 4 bases, leaving 0 bases not matched to a gene. CDR3 length: 14 amino acids. Germline V gene lookup returns CDR1 SGDLS and CDR2 YYNGEE. The CDR3 is CASSVSGGYNEQFF. Here the CDR3 DNA reads TGTGCCAGCAGCGTTAGCGGGGGGTACAATGAGCAGTTCTTC.

The sample holds one count of this clonotype. The chain combines TRBV19 with TRBJ2-1; 7 bases are shared with TRBD2. This CDR3 contains 17 residues. The germline V gene has CDR1 LNHDA and CDR2 SQIVND (reference sequence). Trimming removed 4 bases from V and 0 bases from J; junction bases left unmatched: 9. This CDR3 reads CASSRLLGGSSYNEQFF. The CDR3 DNA reads as TGTGCCAGTAGTAGACTCCTCGGGGGGAGCTCCTACAATGAGCAGTTCTTC.

The chain carries TRBV7-3 and TRBJ1-2; no clear D gene. Germline assignment: CDR1 SGHTA and CDR2 FQGTGA. The CDR3 consists of 12 residues. V was trimmed by 4 bases and J by 6 bases, leaving 9 bases between them. The CDR3 protein is CASSSGFDGYTF. The CDR3 nucleotides are TGTGCCAGCAGCTCGGGATTCGATGGCTACACCTTC.

The V call is TRBV7-9, the J call TRBJ1-6; 7 bases are a match to TRBD1. The CDR3 runs to 15 residues. Germline V CDR1 and CDR2: SEHNR, FQNEAQ (reference sequence). The J segment lost 7 bases and the V segment lost 5 bases, leaving 8 bases of the junction unmatched. The CDR3 reads CASSRRQGPNSPLHF. The CDR3 DNA follows: TGTGCCAGCAGCCGGAGACAGGGCCCGAATTCACCCCTCCACTTT.

The sample holds a few counts of this clonotype. The gene calls are TRBV5-1 and TRBJ2-7; 8 bases line up with TRBD2. CDR3 length equals 16 residues. V was pared by 0 bases and J by 3 bases, with 8 bases of the junction left unmatched. Germline CDR1 and CDR2: SGHRS and YFSETQ. CDR3 sequence (DNA): TGCGCCAGCAGCTTGGCACGGGGCGGGGGGAACTACGAGCAGTACTTC. Protein product: CASSLARGGGNYEQYF.

Ten or more counts support this clonotype. V gene TRBV11-1 combines with J gene TRBJ2-1; D is perhaps TRBD2 (6 bases). The CDR3 extends over 14 amino acids. Trimming shortened V by 2 bases and J by 5 bases, and 10 bases separated the two germline ends. Per the germline V gene, CDR1 is SGHAT and CDR2 is FQDESV (reference sequence). The DNA for the CDR3 is TGTGCCAGCAGCTTACTGGAGGGGAACAATGAGCAGTTCTTC. Protein: CASSLLEGNNEQFF.

This clonotype was seen more than once but under ten times. This chain links TRBV18 with TRBJ1-1; D is unclear. CDR1 and CDR2 (germline): KGHSH, LQKENI. V was cut by 3 bases and J by 7 bases, with 12 bases left in between. CDR3 length: 13 amino acids. CDR3 sequence: CASSPLAHDEAFF. The CDR3 DNA reads TGTGCCAGCTCACCCCTGGCTCATGATGAAGCTTTCTTT.

This chain uses TRBV19 with TRBJ1-1; the D gene is possibly TRBD1 (6 bases). The CDR3 is 13 amino acids. Trimming shortened V by 6 bases and J by 4 bases, and 12 bases separated the two germline ends. Germline V gene data show CDR1 as LNHDA and CDR2 as SQIVND (reference sequence). This CDR3 reads CASSAGGVTEAFF. DNA of the CDR3: TGTGCCAGTAGCGCCGGGGGCGTCACTGAAGCTTTCTTT.

This clonotype was seen more than once but under ten times. This chain uses TRBV6-5 with TRBJ1-2; D not resolved. The CDR3 loop spans 13 amino acids. The V end lost 2 bases, the J end lost 4 bases, and 8 bases lay between the germline ends. Germline V lookup: CDR1 MNHEY, CDR2 SVGAGI. In nucleotides, the CDR3 is TGTGCCAGCAGTTACCAAGATGCCTATGGCTACACCTTC. Translated: CASSYQDAYGYTF.

The chain joins TRBV2 to TRBJ2-3; perhaps TRBD1 as D (5 bases). V was clipped by 8 bases and J by 2 bases, with 20 bases between them. The CDR3 loop spans 16 amino acids. CDR1 and CDR2 (germline): SNHLY, FYNNEI. The CDR3 loop reads CASHSDSFVITDTQYF. DNA of the CDR3: TGTGCCAGCCACTCCGACAGTTTCGTTATCACAGATACGCAGTATTTT.